This T cell receptor beta chain emerged from a study of CD8 T cells in ankylosing spondylitis. Study-wide results and limits: Several highly homologous variants formed a TCR beta motif that appeared characteristic of ankylosing spondylitis blood.

This clonotype came up many times. The antigen remains unidentified. TCRdb re-derived calls from the 5' RACE reads in MiXCR, one entry per CDR3 protein. The sample records around 770,000 distinct CDR3 sequences, roughly 19% being singletons. Germline V gives CDR1 MGHRA, CDR2 YSYEKL. Trimming took off 0 bases at V and 3 bases at J, with 17 bases between the two ends. This CDR3 is built from 17 residues. This sequence was found in a male donor with ankylosing spondylitis. The V gene is TRBV4-1, the J gene TRBJ1-1, with D perhaps TRBD1 (6 bases). The material sequenced was blood, either unsorted or a sorted T cell fraction (not recorded which). For the CDR3, the DNA is TGCGCCAGCAGCCAAGATCCCACCACGGACAGCCACACTGAAGCTTTCTTT. Translated, it gives CASSQDPTTDSHTEAFF.